The entry below gives a single TCR beta chain sequence along with its context. TCRdb re-derived calls from the RT-PCR reads in MiXCR, one entry per CDR3 protein. In the table there are over 400,000 distinct CDR3 sequences, 11% of which are singletons. This sample is part of a study of response to subunit inactivated influenza vaccine. V lost 4 bases and J lost 4, with 8 bases in between. This CDR3 spans 13 amino acids. Germline V CDR1 and CDR2: SGHTA, FQGNSA. The sequenced sample was PBMCs from blood, obtained 40 to 50 days after vaccination. The rearrangement uses TRBV7-2 and TRBJ1-5, with unresolved D. This clonotype was obtained from a man aged 50 to 60 who received an inactivated influenza vaccine. The CDR3 nucleotides read TGTGCCAGCAGCTCCACCCTGAATCAGCCCCAGCATTTT. Its protein is CASSSTLNQPQHF.